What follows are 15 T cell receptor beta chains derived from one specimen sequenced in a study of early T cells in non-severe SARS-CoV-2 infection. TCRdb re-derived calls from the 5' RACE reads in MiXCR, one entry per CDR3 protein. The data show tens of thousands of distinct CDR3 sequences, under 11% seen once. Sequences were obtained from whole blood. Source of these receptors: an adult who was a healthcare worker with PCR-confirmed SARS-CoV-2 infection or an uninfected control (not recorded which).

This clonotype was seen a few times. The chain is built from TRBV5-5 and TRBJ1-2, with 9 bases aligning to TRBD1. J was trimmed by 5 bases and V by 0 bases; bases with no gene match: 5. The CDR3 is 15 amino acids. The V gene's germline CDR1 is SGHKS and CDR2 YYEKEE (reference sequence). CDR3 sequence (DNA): TGTGCCAGCAGCTTGGTTACAGGGGGCCAGTATGGCTACACCTTC. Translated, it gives CASSLVTGGQYGYTF.

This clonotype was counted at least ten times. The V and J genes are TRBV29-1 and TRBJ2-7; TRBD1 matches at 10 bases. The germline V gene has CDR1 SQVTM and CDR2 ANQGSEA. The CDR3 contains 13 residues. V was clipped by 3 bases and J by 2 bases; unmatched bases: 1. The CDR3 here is CSVEGQGTYEQYF. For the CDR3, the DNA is TGCAGCGTTGAGGGACAGGGGACCTACGAGCAGTACTTC.

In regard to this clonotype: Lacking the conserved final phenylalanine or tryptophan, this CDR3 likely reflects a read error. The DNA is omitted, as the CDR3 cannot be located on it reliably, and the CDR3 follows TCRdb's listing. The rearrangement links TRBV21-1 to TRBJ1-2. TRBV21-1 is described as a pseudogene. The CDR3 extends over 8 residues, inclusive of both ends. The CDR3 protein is CASSKGNL.

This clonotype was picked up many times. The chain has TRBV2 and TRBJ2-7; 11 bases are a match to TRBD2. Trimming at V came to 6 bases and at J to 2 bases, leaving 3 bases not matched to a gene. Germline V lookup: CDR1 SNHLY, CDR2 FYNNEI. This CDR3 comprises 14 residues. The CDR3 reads CASRGLAATYEQYF. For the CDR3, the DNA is TGTGCCAGCAGGGGACTAGCGGCAACCTACGAGCAGTACTTC. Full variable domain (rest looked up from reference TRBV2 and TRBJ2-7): EPEVTQTPSHQVTQMGQEVILRCVPISNHLYFYWYRQILGQKVEFLVSFYNNEISEKSEIFDDQFSVERPDGSNFTLKIRSTKLEDSAMYFCASRGLAATYEQYFGPGTRLTVT.

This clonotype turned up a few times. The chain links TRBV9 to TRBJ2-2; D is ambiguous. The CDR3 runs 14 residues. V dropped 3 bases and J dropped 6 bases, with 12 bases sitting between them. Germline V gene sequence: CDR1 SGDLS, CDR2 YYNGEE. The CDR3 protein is CASSAFGRAGELFF. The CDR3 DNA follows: TGTGCCAGCAGCGCGTTTGGTAGGGCCGGGGAGCTGTTTTTT.

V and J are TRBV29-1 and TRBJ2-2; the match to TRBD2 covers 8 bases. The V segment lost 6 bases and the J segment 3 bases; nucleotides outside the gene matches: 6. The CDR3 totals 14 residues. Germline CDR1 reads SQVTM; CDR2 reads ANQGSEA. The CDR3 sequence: CSVMTSDYTGELFF. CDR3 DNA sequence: TGCAGCGTCATGACTAGCGATTACACCGGGGAGCTGTTTTTT.

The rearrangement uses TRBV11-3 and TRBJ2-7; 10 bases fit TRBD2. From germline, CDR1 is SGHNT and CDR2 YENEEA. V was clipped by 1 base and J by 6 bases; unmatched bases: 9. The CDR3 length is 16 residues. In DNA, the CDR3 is TGTGCCAGCAGCTTAGGCGGGCTAGCGGGGGAGCGCGAGCAGTACTTC. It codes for CASSLGGLAGEREQYF. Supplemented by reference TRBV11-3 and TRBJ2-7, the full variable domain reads EAGVVQSPRYKIIEKKQPVAFWCNPISGHNTLYWYLQNLGQGPELLIRYENEEAVDDSQLPKDRFSAERLKGVDSTLKIQPAELGDSAVYLCASSLGGLAGEREQYFGPGTRLTVT.

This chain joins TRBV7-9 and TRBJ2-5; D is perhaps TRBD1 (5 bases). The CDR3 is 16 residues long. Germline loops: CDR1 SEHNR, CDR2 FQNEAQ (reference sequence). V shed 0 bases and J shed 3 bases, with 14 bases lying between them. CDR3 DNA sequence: TGTGCCAGCAGCTTAGCGGTTAGGGGCAGAGAAGAGACCCAGTACTTC. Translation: CASSLAVRGREETQYF.

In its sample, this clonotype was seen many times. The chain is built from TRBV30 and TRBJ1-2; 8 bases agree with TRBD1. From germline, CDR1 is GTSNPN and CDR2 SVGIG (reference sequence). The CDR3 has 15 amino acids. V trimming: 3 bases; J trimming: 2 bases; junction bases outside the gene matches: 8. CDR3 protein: CAWSPRQGSNYGYTF. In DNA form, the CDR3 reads TGTGCCTGGAGCCCTAGACAGGGGTCCAACTATGGCTACACCTTC.

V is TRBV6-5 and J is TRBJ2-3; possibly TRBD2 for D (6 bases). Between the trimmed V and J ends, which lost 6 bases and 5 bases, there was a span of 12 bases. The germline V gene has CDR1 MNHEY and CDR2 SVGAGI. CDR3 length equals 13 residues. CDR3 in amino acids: CASRPDGRDTQYF. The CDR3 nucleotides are TGTGCCAGCAGACCCGACGGGAGAGATACGCAGTATTTT.

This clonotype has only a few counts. CDR3 nucleotide sequence: TGTGCCAGCAGTGCTCACAATCAGCCCCAGCATTTT. Encoded protein: CASSAHNQPQHF. This chain links TRBV6-1 with TRBJ1-5, with D unresolved. This CDR3 is built from 12 residues. V was shortened by 4 bases and J by 3 bases, with 4 bases between the two germline ends. Germline CDR1 MNHNS, CDR2 SASEGT.

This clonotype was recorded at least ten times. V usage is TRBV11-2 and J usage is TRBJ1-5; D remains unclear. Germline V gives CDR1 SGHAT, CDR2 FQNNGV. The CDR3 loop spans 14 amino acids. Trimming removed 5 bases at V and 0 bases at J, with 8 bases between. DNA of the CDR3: TGTGCCAGCAGCCCTGCTAATAGCAATCAGCCCCAGCATTTT. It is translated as CASSPANSNQPQHF.

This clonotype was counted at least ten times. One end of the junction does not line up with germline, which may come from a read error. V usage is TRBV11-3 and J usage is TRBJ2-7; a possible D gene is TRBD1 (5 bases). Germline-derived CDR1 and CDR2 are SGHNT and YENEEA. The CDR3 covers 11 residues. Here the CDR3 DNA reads TGTGCCAGCAGCTTAGATCTGCGGACAAGCTTC. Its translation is CASSLDLRTSF.

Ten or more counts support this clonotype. Here the CDR3 DNA reads TGTGCCAGCACCACACTGACGGGACAGGGGCTCGAGACCCAGTACTTC. Translation: CASTTLTGQGLETQYF. This sequence joins TRBV5-6 and TRBJ2-5, with 10 bases fitting TRBD1. This CDR3 has 16 residues. Germline-derived CDR1 and CDR2 are SGHDT and YYEEEE. V trimming: 6 bases; J trimming: 5 bases; junction bases outside the gene matches: 13. The full variable domain, rest sourced from reference TRBV5-6 and TRBJ2-5, is DAGVTQSPTHLIKTRGQQVTLRCSPKSGHDTVSWYQQALGQGPQFIFQYYEEEERQRGNFPDRFSGHQFPNYSSELNVNALLLGDSALYLCASTTLTGQGLETQYFGPGTRLLVL.

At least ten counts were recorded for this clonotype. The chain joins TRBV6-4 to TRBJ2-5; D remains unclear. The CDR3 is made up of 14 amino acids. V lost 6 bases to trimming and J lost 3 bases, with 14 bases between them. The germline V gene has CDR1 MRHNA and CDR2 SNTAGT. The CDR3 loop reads CASRATYQEETQYF. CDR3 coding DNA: TGTGCCAGCAGAGCCACTTACCAAGAAGAGACCCAGTACTTC.